This TCR beta chain is drawn from a study of T cells in Graves' hyperthyroidism and ophthalmopathy. The CDR3 contains 16 residues. V was pared by 6 bases and J by 5 bases, with 11 bases of the junction left unmatched. From germline, CDR1 is MNHNS and CDR2 SASEGT. There are a few counts of this clonotype. Researchers took RNA transcripts and amplified the TCR beta CDR3 regions from them. A first-round RT-PCR of the TCR CDR3 used the HTBI primer set. MiXCR was run by TCRdb on the multiplex PCR reads, yielding one entry per CDR3 protein. The repertoire includes fewer than 250,000 distinct CDR3 sequences, roughly 15% of them detected once, and about 30% sits in the top ten.

Sequencing used blood. V usage is TRBV6-1 and J usage is TRBJ2-3; 10 bases line up with TRBD2. This sequence was found in a woman between 18 and 29 years old with Graves' ophthalmopathy. The DNA for the CDR3 is TGTGCCAGCAGCTACTTAAGCGGGGGGGCCAAAGATACGCAGTATTTT. Translated, it gives CASSYLSGGAKDTQYF.